These 28 T cell receptor beta chains share one sample of origin, sequenced in a study of somatic mutations in cytotoxic T cells in rheumatoid arthritis. Produced via immunoSEQ multiplex PCR; TCRdb's table is partial and in-frame only. The sample contains about 36,000 clones, more than 80% of which appear only once. The specimen was CD8+ T cells sorted from blood. The origin of the receptors is a man aged 35 to 55 in good health.

DNA for the CDR3: TGTGCCAGTAGTATTGGTGGGGGTTGGTCAGATACGCAGTATTTT. Translated, it gives CASSIGGGWSDTQYF. This sequence joins TRBV19 and TRBJ2-3, with D perhaps assigned TRBD1 or TRBD2 (5 bases each). The CDR3 consists of 15 residues. Germline CDR1 and CDR2: LNHDA and SQIVND (reference sequence). V was cut by 3 bases and J by 4 bases, with 14 bases left in between.

V is TRBV5-1 and J is TRBJ2-7; no clear D gene. The CDR3 is 13 residues long. The germline gives CDR1 SGHRS, CDR2 YFSETQ. Trimming pared 6 bases from V and 2 bases from J, leaving 12 bases between. The CDR3 spells CASTIDEAYEQYF. CDR3 nucleotides: TGCGCCAGCACCATCGACGAAGCCTACGAGCAGTACTTC.

The rearrangement links TRBV6-5 to TRBJ1-2, with 8 bases identical to TRBD1. The CDR3 has 16 amino acids. J gave up 4 bases and V 0 bases, and 7 bases lay outside the gene matches. Germline V gives CDR1 MNHEY, CDR2 SVGAGI. The CDR3 DNA is TGTGCCAGCAGTTACTCCCCTCCGGACAGGGCCTATGGCTACACCTTC. Translation: CASSYSPPDRAYGYTF.

The chain combines TRBV30 with TRBJ2-7; D remains unclear. With 4 bases removed from V and 4 bases from J, the gap between germline ends came to 8 bases. Germline V gene data show CDR1 as GTSNPN and CDR2 as SVGIG (reference sequence). The CDR3 extends over 11 amino acids. CDR3 sequence (DNA): TGTGCCTGGAAAGCAGTTTACGAGCAGTACTTC. Protein product: CAWKAVYEQYF.

This clone has just one count. The CDR3 nucleotides are TGTGCCAGCAGCTTAACAGGGGGGGCGGATACGCAGTATTTT. Its protein product is CASSLTGGADTQYF. The V call is TRBV7-3, the J call TRBJ2-3; tentatively, D is TRBD2 (7 bases). The CDR3 runs to 14 residues. Germline V gives CDR1 SGHTA, CDR2 FQGTGA. The V gene lost 0 bases and the J gene lost 6 bases, with 10 bases spanning the gap.

This clone was counted only a few times. V gene TRBV19 combines with J gene TRBJ2-1, with 14 bases identical to TRBD2. Germline V gene sequence: CDR1 LNHDA, CDR2 SQIVND (reference sequence). This CDR3 is built from 17 residues. After removal of 5 bases from V and 8 bases from J, the junction contained 11 bases not matched to a gene. CDR3 DNA: TGTGCCAGTAGTGGGAGCAGAGCGGGACTAGCGGGAGATGAGCAGTTCTTC. Translation: CASSGSRAGLAGDEQFF.

The rearrangement joins TRBV15 to TRBJ2-7, with D maybe TRBD1 (5 bases). In germline, CDR1 is LNHNV, CDR2 YYDKDF (reference sequence). The CDR3 has 15 residues. V gave up 3 bases and J gave up 7 bases, with 19 bases separating them. CDR3 in amino acids: CATSSPRTSSEEQYF. The DNA of the CDR3 is TGTGCCACCAGCAGCCCCCGGACAAGTTCGGAGGAGCAGTACTTC. Based on the CDR3 plus reference TRBV15 and TRBJ2-7, the full variable domain is DAMVIQNPRYQVTQFGKPVTLSCSQTLNHNVMYWYQQKSSQAPKLLFHYYDKDFNNEADTPDNFQSRRPNTSFCFLDIRSPGLGDTAMYLCATSSPRTSSEEQYFGPGTRLTVT.

The V call is TRBV6-1, the J call TRBJ2-7; TRBD2 might be the D (6 bases). V shed 3 bases and J shed 5 bases, with 17 bases lying between them. The CDR3 totals 15 residues. The germline CDR1 and CDR2 sequences are MNHNS and SASEGT. CDR3 protein: CASSETRGSGDEQYF. CDR3 in DNA: TGTGCCAGCAGTGAGACTCGGGGGAGTGGCGACGAGCAGTACTTC.

This chain uses TRBV5-1 with TRBJ2-1; the D call may be TRBD1 or TRBD2 (5 bases each). This CDR3 is 14 amino acids long. V lost 4 bases to trimming and J lost 5 bases, with 13 bases between them. Germline V gene sequence: CDR1 SGHRS, CDR2 YFSETQ. CDR3 loop: CASSPGTGNNEQFF. The CDR3 nucleotides read TGCGCCAGCAGCCCAGGGACGGGTAACAATGAGCAGTTCTTC.

The chain recombines TRBV27 with TRBJ1-3; tentative D call: TRBD1 (6 bases). With 2 bases removed from V and 0 bases from J, the gap between germline ends came to 14 bases. This CDR3 comprises 17 residues. Looked up from germline, CDR1 is MNHEY and CDR2 is SMNVEV (reference sequence). The CDR3 DNA follows: TGTGCCAGCAGTTTAAGACAAGGGGGTTACTCTGGAAACACCATATATTTT. Protein: CASSLRQGGYSGNTIYF.

V usage is TRBV6-5 and J usage is TRBJ2-1, with a possible D match to TRBD1 (5 bases). Germline values: CDR1 MNHEY, CDR2 SVGAGI. This CDR3 spans 12 amino acids. Trimming removed 2 bases at V and 9 bases at J, with 8 bases between. CDR3 sequence reads: CASSYEGVEQFF. CDR3 nucleotides: TGTGCCAGCAGTTACGAAGGGGTTGAGCAGTTCTTC.

This chain joins TRBV27 and TRBJ2-7, with 12 bases that match TRBD2. The V and J ends lost 9 bases and 0 bases, in that order; junction bases with no gene match: 3. CDR3 length equals 14 residues. CDR1 and CDR2 from the germline V gene are MNHEY and SMNVEV (reference sequence). The CDR3: CASKLAGGSYEQYF. The CDR3 nucleotides read TGTGCCAGTAAACTAGCGGGAGGCTCCTACGAGCAGTACTTC.

J is TRBJ2-1 and V is TRBV4-3; D is ambiguous. CDR3 length equals 15 residues. The germline V and J ends were trimmed by 1 base and 4 bases, with 11 bases remaining between them. Germline lookup yields CDR1 LGHNA and CDR2 YSLEER. CDR3 bases: TGCGCCAGCAGCCAAGGGTTAGGCGGATACAATGAGCAGTTCTTC. Its translation is CASSQGLGGYNEQFF.

J is TRBJ2-5 and V is TRBV11-2; 8 nucleotides match TRBD2. Looked up from germline, CDR1 is SGHAT and CDR2 is FQNNGV. V shed 2 bases, J shed 5 bases, and the junction held 7 bases outside the gene matches. This CDR3 spans 15 amino acids. CDR3 coding DNA: TGTGCCAGCAGCTTAAGCGGGAGCAGCCGGGAGACCCAGTACTTC. This sequence encodes CASSLSGSSRETQYF.

This chain joins TRBV28 and TRBJ2-3; the match to TRBD2 covers 8 bases. Germline lookup yields CDR1 MDHEN and CDR2 SYDVKM. The length of the CDR3 is 15 residues. Losses at the gene ends were 6 bases for V and 4 bases for J; bases not matched to a gene: 9. This chain's CDR3 is CASRKGLGLPDTQYF. The CDR3 DNA reads TGTGCCAGCAGGAAGGGACTAGGACTTCCAGATACGCAGTATTTT.

The J gene is TRBJ2-5, the V gene TRBV4-1, with TRBD2 matching 7 bases. CDR1 and CDR2 from the germline V gene are MGHRA and YSYEKL. The CDR3 contains 15 residues. V lost 2 bases, J lost 5 bases, and 8 bases stayed unmatched. CDR3 sequence: CASSQRGGAGETQYF. The CDR3 coding sequence is TGCGCCAGCAGCCAAAGGGGAGGGGCTGGGGAGACCCAGTACTTC.

This chain connects TRBV5-1 to TRBJ1-4; D is undetermined. Germline V gene data show CDR1 as SGHRS and CDR2 as YFSETQ. This CDR3 is built from 14 residues. Trimming took 1 base from V and 8 from J, leaving 12 bases between them. CDR3 sequence (DNA): TGCGCCAGCAGCTTGCGACGGCTGGGGGAAAAACTGTTTTTT. It translates to CASSLRRLGEKLFF.

Remarks on this clone: Other DNA sequences in this sample translate to the same CDR3. The genes are TRBV6-5 and TRBJ2-7; 8 bases map to TRBD2. The CDR3 is 14 amino acids. After removal of 5 bases from V and 4 bases from J, the junction contained 7 bases not matched to a gene. Germline assignment: CDR1 MNHEY and CDR2 SVGAGI. This CDR3 reads CASSLGLAGYEQYF. CDR3 DNA sequence: TGTGCCAGCAGTCTAGGACTAGCCGGATACGAGCAGTACTTC.

The chain uses TRBV15 and TRBJ1-1; 7 nucleotides match TRBD1. With V trimmed by 3 bases and J by 6 bases, 13 bases remained unmatched. Germline V gene sequence: CDR1 LNHNV, CDR2 YYDKDF (reference sequence). The CDR3 consists of 16 residues. The CDR3, as DNA: TGTGCCACCAGCAGTACGGACAGGACATACGACGCTGAAGCTTTCTTT. Protein sequence: CATSSTDRTYDAEAFF.

J is TRBJ2-2 and V is TRBV5-1; 11 bases are a match to TRBD2. The V gene's germline CDR1 is SGHRS and CDR2 YFSETQ. V shed 3 bases and J 3 bases; nucleotides not matched to a gene: 13. The CDR3 totals 19 residues. The DNA for the CDR3 is TGCGCCAGCAGCTGGCGACCCACGACTAGCGGGAAGGACACCGGGGAGCTGTTTTTT. Translated, it gives CASSWRPTTSGKDTGELFF.

The chain has TRBV30 and TRBJ1-2; a possible D gene is TRBD1 (6 bases). The germline V and J ends were trimmed by 0 bases and 7 bases, with 12 bases remaining between them. The CDR3 is made up of 13 amino acids. Germline-derived CDR1 and CDR2 are GTSNPN and SVGIG (reference sequence). Here the CDR3 DNA reads TGTGCCTGGAGTGTAGGGGGGCAAAGTGGCTACACCTTC. Protein sequence: CAWSVGGQSGYTF. The variable domain in full, with the rest retrieved from reference TRBV30 and TRBJ1-2, is SQTIHQWPATLVQPVGSPLSLECTVEGTSNPNLYWYRQAAGRGLQLLFYSVGIGQISSEVPQNLSASRPQDRQFILSSKKLLLSDSGFYLCAWSVGGQSGYTFGSGTRLTVV.

The rearrangement joins TRBV28 to TRBJ2-7; the D is unclear. V lost 5 bases, J lost 5 bases, and 7 bases lay in between. Germline CDR1 and CDR2: MDHEN and SYDVKM. The CDR3 sequence is 11 residues long. The CDR3 region has the DNA TGTGCCAGCAGTCCGGGTAACGAGCAGTACTTC. Translating it yields CASSPGNEQYF.

The rearrangement links TRBV7-9 to TRBJ1-3; 7 nucleotides line up with TRBD1. From germline, CDR1 is SEHNR and CDR2 FQNEAQ (reference sequence). The CDR3 has 13 residues. V was clipped by 5 bases and J by 3 bases; unmatched bases: 1. CDR3 protein: CASSTGDGNTIYF. The CDR3 nucleotides are TGTGCCAGCAGCACAGGGGATGGAAACACCATATATTTT.

The chain uses TRBV7-3 and TRBJ2-5, with 8 bases that match TRBD1. J lost 4 bases, V lost 4 bases, and 2 bases had no gene match. This CDR3 is built from 13 residues. Germline CDR1 SGHTA, CDR2 FQGTGA. The DNA for the CDR3 is TGTGCCAGCAGCTCTGGACAGGGAGAGACCCAGTACTTC. As protein: CASSSGQGETQYF.

The chain links TRBV11-3 to TRBJ2-7, with 11 bases fitting TRBD1. Germline loops: CDR1 SGHNT, CDR2 YENEEA. The J segment lost 3 bases and the V segment lost 1 base, leaving 8 bases of the junction unmatched. The CDR3 has 17 amino acids. The CDR3, as DNA: TGTGCCAGCAGCTTAGGGCCCGGGACAGGGGGGGACTACGAGCAGTACTTC. This codes for CASSLGPGTGGDYEQYF.

The chain links TRBV28 to TRBJ1-1, with D uncertain. Trimming stripped 3 bases from V and 6 bases from J, with 8 bases between. This CDR3 contains 12 residues. The V gene's germline CDR1 is MDHEN and CDR2 SYDVKM. The CDR3 DNA reads as TGTGCCAGCAGTTTGTGGGGATCTGAAGCTTTCTTT. Translating gives CASSLWGSEAFF.

V and J are TRBV11-2 and TRBJ2-5; 10 bases are a match to TRBD2. V trimming: 1 base; J trimming: 2 bases; junction bases outside the gene matches: 1. Per germline, CDR1 SGHAT and CDR2 FQNNGV. This CDR3 comprises 15 residues. CDR3 amino acids: CASSLGTSGQETQYF. DNA for the CDR3: TGTGCCAGCAGCTTAGGGACTAGCGGTCAAGAGACCCAGTACTTC.

J is TRBJ1-2 and V is TRBV27; maybe TRBD1 (6 bases). Germline V gene sequence: CDR1 MNHEY, CDR2 SMNVEV (reference sequence). Trimming took off 3 bases at V and 6 bases at J, with 17 bases between the two ends. CDR3 length: 15 residues. As DNA, the CDR3 is TGTGCCAGCAGTTTGGACTGGACAGCAACGGATGGCTACACCTTC. It is translated as CASSLDWTATDGYTF.